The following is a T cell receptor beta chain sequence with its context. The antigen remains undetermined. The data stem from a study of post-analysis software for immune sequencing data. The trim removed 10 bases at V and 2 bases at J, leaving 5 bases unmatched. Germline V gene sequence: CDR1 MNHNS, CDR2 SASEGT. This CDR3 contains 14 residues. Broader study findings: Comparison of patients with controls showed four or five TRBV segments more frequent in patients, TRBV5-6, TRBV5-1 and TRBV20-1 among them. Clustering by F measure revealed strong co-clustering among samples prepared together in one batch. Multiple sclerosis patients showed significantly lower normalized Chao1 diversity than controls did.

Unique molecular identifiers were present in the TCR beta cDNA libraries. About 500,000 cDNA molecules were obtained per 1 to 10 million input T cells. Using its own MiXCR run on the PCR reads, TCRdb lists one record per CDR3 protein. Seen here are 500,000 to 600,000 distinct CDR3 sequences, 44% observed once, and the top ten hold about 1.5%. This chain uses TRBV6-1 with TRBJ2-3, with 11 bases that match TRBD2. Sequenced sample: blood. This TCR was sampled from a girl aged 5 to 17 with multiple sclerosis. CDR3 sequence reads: CATRGLAVTDTQYF. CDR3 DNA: TGTGCCACCCGGGGACTAGCGGTCACAGATACGCAGTATTTT.